One and the same sample provided the 21 T cell receptor beta chains below, sequenced in a study of T cells in Graves' hyperthyroidism and ophthalmopathy. Authors of the study amplified TCR beta CDR3 regions from RNA transcripts. First-round RT-PCR targeting the TCR CDR3 was performed with the HTBI primer set. Using its own MiXCR run on the multiplex PCR reads, TCRdb lists one record per CDR3 protein. This table holds about 480,000 distinct CDR3 sequences, about 15% found once. Input material: blood. The receptors originated from a woman under 30 with Graves' hyperthyroidism.

This clonotype occurred many times. The chain couples TRBV19 to TRBJ2-1, with D possibly being TRBD1 (6 bases). Germline lookup yields CDR1 LNHDA and CDR2 SQIVND (reference sequence). V gave up 3 bases and J gave up 4 bases, with 10 bases separating them. The CDR3 consists of 14 residues. CDR3: CASSIRTVYNEQFF. In DNA, the CDR3 is TGTGCCAGTAGTATCAGGACAGTGTACAATGAGCAGTTCTTC. Together with reference TRBV19 and TRBJ2-1, the CDR3 gives the full variable domain: DGGITQSPKYLFRKEGQNVTLSCEQNLNHDAMYWYRQDPGQGLRLIYYSQIVNDFQKGDIAEGYSVSREKKESFPLTVTSAQKNPTAFYLCASSIRTVYNEQFFGPGTRLTVL.

This clonotype was detected a few times. The genes are TRBV6-1 and TRBJ1-1, with D unclear. V was cut by 7 bases and J by 5 bases, with 11 bases left in between. Germline CDR1 reads MNHNS; CDR2 reads SASEGT. The CDR3 is made up of 12 amino acids. The CDR3 protein is CASKWGQTEAFF. Written as DNA, the CDR3 is TGTGCCAGCAAGTGGGGTCAAACTGAAGCTTTCTTT.

This clonotype appeared many times. Here the CDR3 DNA reads TGTGCCTGGAGTGTCTCTTATACCGGGGAGCTGTTTTTT. Protein sequence: CAWSVSYTGELFF. This chain connects TRBV30 to TRBJ2-2; D remains ambiguous. Trimming left V 0 bases short and J 5 bases short, with 7 bases between. Germline V gene lookup returns CDR1 GTSNPN and CDR2 SVGIG (reference sequence). The CDR3 sequence is 13 residues long.

This clonotype was seen only a few times. The chain recombines TRBV2 with TRBJ2-7, with TRBD2 matching 8 bases. Germline CDR1 SNHLY, CDR2 FYNNEI. J was trimmed by 2 bases and V by 6 bases; bases with no gene match: 6. The CDR3 sequence is 14 residues long. CDR3 amino acids: CASSDTGGAYEQYF. Here the CDR3 DNA reads TGTGCCAGCAGCGACACGGGGGGGGCCTACGAGCAGTACTTC.

This clonotype showed up many times. This chain's CDR3 is CASSQATSGKQETQYF. Here the CDR3 DNA reads TGTGCCAGCTCACAAGCGACTAGCGGGAAACAAGAGACCCAGTACTTC. The chain employs TRBV18 and TRBJ2-5; TRBD2 agrees at 11 bases. Losses at the gene ends were 4 bases for V and 2 bases for J; bases not matched to a gene: 6. This CDR3 has 16 residues. The germline V gene has CDR1 KGHSH and CDR2 LQKENI.

This clonotype was recorded once. V is TRBV11-2 and J is TRBJ1-4; 10 bases agree with TRBD1. This CDR3 contains 14 residues. Germline assignment: CDR1 SGHAT and CDR2 FQNNGV. J was trimmed by 6 bases and V by 4 bases; bases with no gene match: 2. The CDR3 here is CASSWGQGYEKLFF. The CDR3 DNA follows: TGTGCCAGCAGCTGGGGACAGGGGTATGAAAAACTGTTTTTT.

This clonotype was picked up many times. This rearrangement joins TRBV12-3 or TRBV12-4 to TRBJ1-3, with unresolved D. With 5 bases removed from V and 0 bases from J, the gap between germline ends came to 8 bases. The CDR3 spans 14 residues. The DNA of the CDR3 is TGTGCCAGCAGTAAGGAGAGCTCTGGAAACACCATATATTTT. Protein: CASSKESSGNTIYF.

The chain uses TRBV5-1 and TRBJ2-5, with D possibly TRBD1 on 5 matching bases. CDR1 is SGHRS and CDR2 is YFSETQ in the germline V gene. The ends were cut back, 5 bases at V and 5 bases at J, with 22 bases in the middle. CDR3 length: 16 amino acids. The CDR3 loop is CASSGIVAGFQETQYF. The CDR3 DNA follows: TGCGCCAGCAGTGGTATCGTCGCAGGGTTCCAGGAGACCCAGTACTTC.

The chain uses TRBV7-9 and TRBJ1-3; D unclear. CDR1 and CDR2 from the germline V gene are SEHNR and FQNEAQ (reference sequence). The V gene lost 1 base and the J gene lost 8 bases, with 15 bases spanning the gap. The CDR3 spans 15 residues. Written as DNA, the CDR3 is TGTGCCAGCAGCTTAGGGACCATTTCTTGGGACACCATATATTTT. Residues: CASSLGTISWDTIYF. The whole variable domain, remainder taken from reference TRBV7-9 and TRBJ1-3, is DTGVSQNPRHKITKRGQNVTFRCDPISEHNRLYWYRQTLGQGPEFLTYFQNEAQLEKSRLLSDRFSAERPKGSFSTLEIQRTEQGDSAMYLCASSLGTISWDTIYFGEGSWLTVV.

There are many counts of this clonotype. This chain connects TRBV12-3 or TRBV12-4 to TRBJ1-5; 9 bases are shared with TRBD1. This CDR3 is 15 amino acids long. V shed 7 bases and J 6 bases; nucleotides not matched to a gene: 10. The CDR3 nucleotides are TGTGCCAGCACTGAATCCGGGACAGGGTTTCAGCCCCAGCATTTT. As protein: CASTESGTGFQPQHF.

Many counts were recorded for this clonotype. The genes are TRBV4-1 and TRBJ2-5; a weak D match, TRBD1 (7 bases). The length of the CDR3 is 15 residues. CDR1 is MGHRA and CDR2 is YSYEKL in the germline V gene. Trimming took off 4 bases at V and 4 bases at J, with 16 bases between the two ends. The CDR3 region is CASSLDGQGGETQYF. The CDR3 nucleotides are TGCGCCAGCAGCCTGGACGGGCAGGGGGGAGAGACCCAGTACTTC.

In this sample, this clonotype turned up many times. The chain uses TRBV24-1 and TRBJ2-7, with D possibly matching TRBD1 (5 bases). Between the trimmed V and J ends, which lost 4 bases and 2 bases, there was a span of 11 bases. The V gene's germline CDR1 is KGHDR and CDR2 SFDVKD. The CDR3 contains 14 residues. The CDR3 nucleotides read TGTGCCACCAGTGAATGGGGCAACCCCTACGAGCAGTACTTC. This gives the protein CATSEWGNPYEQYF.

V and J are TRBV28 and TRBJ2-3; tentatively, D is TRBD1 (6 bases). This CDR3 spans 15 amino acids. V was shortened by 4 bases and J by 2 bases, with 13 bases between the two germline ends. Germline CDR1 MDHEN, CDR2 SYDVKM. The CDR3 loop is CASSWGHRATDTQYF. As DNA, the CDR3 is TGTGCCAGCAGTTGGGGCCACAGGGCCACAGATACGCAGTATTTT.

Concerning this clonotype itself: A much bigger clone sits one base away, suggesting this may be a read error. The J gene is TRBJ1-1, the V gene TRBV6-1, with no clear D. From germline, CDR1 is MNHNS and CDR2 SASEGT. This CDR3 is built from 12 residues. The CDR3 nucleotides read TGTGCCAGCAGGGAGCATAGGACTGAAGCTCTCTTT. Encoded protein: CASREHRTEALF.

This clonotype occurred a few times. The chain is built from TRBV28 and TRBJ1-5; TRBD1 is a possible D gene (6 bases). This CDR3 region has 13 residues. Trimming stripped 7 bases from V and 12 bases from J, with 19 bases between. CDR1 and CDR2 (germline): MDHEN, SYDVKM. CDR3 region: CASNTDSPRLQHF. CDR3 in DNA: TGTGCCAGCAACACGGACAGCCCACGTCTCCAGCATTTT.

This clonotype was found once. The J gene is TRBJ1-4, the V gene TRBV4-1, with a weak D call TRBD1 (6 bases). Trimming removed 3 bases at V and 1 base at J, with 12 bases between. Germline CDR1 and CDR2: MGHRA and YSYEKL. CDR3 length equals 16 residues. The CDR3 region has the DNA TGCGCCAGCAGCCACCCTCGGGGGCGAACTAATGAAAAACTGTTTTTT. This sequence encodes CASSHPRGRTNEKLFF.

About this clonotype: This may come from a read error, since a much larger clone is one base off. The conserved final phenylalanine or tryptophan is absent from the CDR3, which likely points to a read error. CDR3 protein: CSALDRLNYGYTI. CDR3 DNA: TGCAGTGCTCTAGATCGGTTAAACTATGGCTACACCATC. The chain is built from TRBV20-1 and TRBJ1-2; D is undetermined. The CDR3 length is 13 residues. V lost 5 bases, J lost 2 bases, and 12 bases lay in between. Per germline, CDR1 DFQATT and CDR2 SNEGSKA (reference sequence).

The table lists this clonotype with many counts. V is TRBV24-1 and J is TRBJ2-7, with D tentatively TRBD1 (6 bases). Between the trimmed V and J ends, which lost 8 bases and 5 bases, there was a span of 33 bases. The CDR3 extends over 19 amino acids. Germline loops: CDR1 KGHDR, CDR2 SFDVKD. CDR3 bases: TGTGCCACCATCCTACGACAGGCCGTGTCCATCGGGGTAAGAGACGAGCAGTACGTC. Translation: CATILRQAVSIGVRDEQYV.

This clonotype was recorded many times. V and J are TRBV30 and TRBJ2-5; D remains unclear. The germline CDR1 and CDR2 sequences are GTSNPN and SVGIG (reference sequence). Between the trimmed V and J ends, which lost 6 bases and 4 bases, there was a span of 9 bases. The CDR3 is 11 residues long. The CDR3 region has the DNA TGTGCCTGCCGTCCCGCAGAGACCCAGTACTTC. This gives the protein CACRPAETQYF.

This clonotype was counted many times. The rearrangement links TRBV5-1 to TRBJ2-1; D possibly corresponds to TRBD2 (5 bases). The V and J ends lost 0 bases and 6 bases respectively, with 19 bases between them. CDR3 size: 17 residues. Germline assignment: CDR1 SGHRS and CDR2 YFSETQ. Written as DNA, the CDR3 is TGCGCCAGCAGCTTGGTCTCCGGGGTAGATCCGGTCAATGAGCAGTTCTTC. This translates into CASSLVSGVDPVNEQFF. Full variable domain (missing parts from reference TRBV5-1 and TRBJ2-1): KAGVTQTPRYLIKTRGQQVTLSCSPISGHRSVSWYQQTPGQGLQFLFEYFSETQRNKGNFPGRFSGRQFSNSRSEMNVSTLELGDSALYLCASSLVSGVDPVNEQFFGPGTRLTVL.

The chain is built from TRBV4-1 and TRBJ1-1, with no clear D. Germline loops: CDR1 MGHRA, CDR2 YSYEKL. This CDR3 has 12 residues. V gave up 2 bases and J gave up 11 bases, with 12 bases separating them. Written as DNA, the CDR3 is TGCGCCAGCAGCCAAACACAGAATGGGGCTTTCTTT. Protein: CASSQTQNGAFF.